The entry below describes one T cell receptor beta chain. TCRdb's copy holds only in-frame clones and misses some; the assay was immunoSEQ multiplex PCR. Of 70,000 or so clones listed, more than 75% are singletons. Germline loops: CDR1 SGHRS, CDR2 YFSETQ. CDR3 size: 14 residues. J was trimmed by 5 bases and V by 4 bases; bases with no gene match: 7. These data originate in a study of lymphopenia after photon versus proton radiotherapy. This specimen consisted of peripheral blood, obtained from a patient treated with photon-based radiotherapy. V usage is TRBV5-1 and J usage is TRBJ2-5, with TRBD1 matching 8 bases. The sequence was obtained from a woman aged 70-85 years with pancreatic cancer. CDR3 sequence (DNA): TGCGCCAGCAGCGCGGGACAGGCGGCGGAGACCCAGTACTTC. It is translated as CASSAGQAAETQYF.